This T cell receptor beta chain appears in the sequencing data of a study of T cell responses to AZD1222 COVID-19 vaccine. Whole-study results and caveats: The study reported that nearly half of spike-specific TCRs target unmutated variant regions.

With regard to this clone: Its matching antigen is unknown.

The CDR3 has 17 amino acids. Germline CDR1 and CDR2: SGHAT and FQNNGV. V lost 4 bases to trimming and J lost 3 bases; unmatched junction nucleotides: 6. Here immunoSEQ multiplex PCR was the method, and the copy in TCRdb shows in-frame clones only, minus some. The table includes some 110,000 clones, 75% to 90% detected once. The sequenced sample was peripheral blood, obtained on day 0 of AZD1222 vaccination. The source is an adult in good health. The chain recombines TRBV11-2 with TRBJ2-5; TRBD2 matches 15 bases. The CDR3 DNA sequence: TGTGCCAGCAGCTCCGGGACTAGCGGGAGGTTAGAAGAGACCCAGTACTTC. Translating it yields CASSSGTSGRLEETQYF.